The 25 T cell receptor beta chains listed next were all sequenced from one sample in a study of glioma-infiltrating T cells. The iRepertoire nested amplicon-rescue multiplex PCR amplified TCR alpha and beta CDR3s from RNA. TCRdb analysed the multiplex PCR reads with MiXCR anew, one entry per CDR3 protein. The sample lists under 200,000 distinct CDR3 sequences; around 40% were seen once. Material for sequencing was glioma tissue, nonneoplastic brain tissue, or PBMCs (not recorded which). The source of these receptors is a human donor with low-grade glioma or glioblastoma, undergoing nonglioma brain surgery, or in good health (not recorded which).

As for this clonotype: The germline gene is not matched at one end of the junction; a read error may be the cause. V usage is TRBV2 and J usage is TRBJ2-1; a possible D gene is TRBD1 (5 bases). The CDR3 runs to 15 residues. Germline lookup yields CDR1 SNHLY and CDR2 FYNNEI. The DNA of the CDR3 is TGTGCCAGCAGGGCCGACAGAAACTCCCACAATGAGCAGTTCTTC. It yields the protein CASRADRNSHNEQFF.

About this clonotype: This could be a read error, since a much larger clone is one nucleotide away. This chain links TRBV4-2 with TRBJ1-4, with D unresolved. There are 15 residues in the CDR3. Germline V gene lookup returns CDR1 LGHNA and CDR2 YNFKEQ. CDR3 coding DNA: TGTGCCAGAAGCCAAGTTAAGTGGAGGAATGAAAAACTGTTTTTT. It translates to CARSQVKWRNEKLFF.

This clonotype was seen ten or more times. The chain joins TRBV5-1 to TRBJ2-1; no clear D. Trimming stripped 0 bases from V and 8 bases from J, with 18 bases between. This CDR3 contains 16 residues. Germline V gene data show CDR1 as SGHRS and CDR2 as YFSETQ. The CDR3 DNA is TGCGCCAGCAGCTTGGAAGGTCGAGACTGGGAATATGAGCAGTTCTTC. The encoded protein is CASSLEGRDWEYEQFF.

A word on this clonotype: In this CDR3 the conserved last residue, phenylalanine or tryptophan, is missing, so a read error is likely. The DNA is left out, because the CDR3 cannot be placed on it with certainty; the CDR3 is given as TCRdb lists it. The chain has TRBV5-5 and TRBJ2-7; no DNA check was done on the table's D call, TRBD1. Germline CDR1 and CDR2: SGHKS and YYEKEE (reference sequence). The CDR3 is 12 amino acids in total, end residues counted. CDR3 loop: CASSLEVRIPDS.

The chain uses TRBV29-1 and TRBJ1-1; 8 bases are shared with TRBD1. CDR3 length equals 14 residues. Germline V gives CDR1 SQVTM, CDR2 ANQGSEA. V shed 6 bases, J shed 0 bases, and the junction held 6 bases outside the gene matches. This CDR3 is CSVAWTGLNTEAFF. The DNA for the CDR3 is TGCAGCGTCGCCTGGACAGGGTTGAACACTGAAGCTTTCTTT.

This clonotype was recorded once. Germline is not matched at one junction end, which may reflect a read error. The V and J genes are TRBV27 and TRBJ2-7; 7 nucleotides agree with TRBD2. Per germline, CDR1 MNHEY and CDR2 SMNVEV (reference sequence). The CDR3 is 15 amino acids. CDR3 in amino acids: CASSGGTGNLYQQYF. CDR3 DNA sequence: TGTGCCAGCAGCGGGGGGACGGGGAATCTCTACCAGCAGTACTTC.

This clonotype was found many times. The rearrangement uses TRBV28 and TRBJ2-3; no reliable D call. Trimming stripped 6 bases from V and 6 bases from J, with 7 bases between. This CDR3 has 11 residues. CDR1 and CDR2 (germline): MDHEN, SYDVKM. The CDR3 here is CASSSLDTQYF. The CDR3 DNA reads as TGTGCCAGCAGCTCCCTTGATACGCAGTATTTT. Combining the CDR3 with reference TRBV28 and TRBJ2-3 gives the whole variable domain DVKVTQSSRYLVKRTGEKVFLECVQDMDHENMFWYRQDPGLGLRLIYFSYDVKMKEKGDIPEGYSVSREKKERFSLILESASTNQTSMYLCASSSLDTQYFGPGTRLTVL.

This chain uses TRBV6-1 with TRBJ1-1; possibly TRBD1 for D (5 bases). Trimming shortened V by 7 bases and J by 6 bases, and 12 bases separated the two germline ends. The CDR3 sequence is 12 residues long. Looked up from germline, CDR1 is MNHNS and CDR2 is SASEGT. CDR3 in amino acids: CASIERGAEAFF. The CDR3 nucleotides read TGTGCCAGCATCGAAAGGGGCGCTGAAGCTTTCTTT.

The genes are TRBV12-3 or TRBV12-4 and TRBJ2-5; 7 bases line up with TRBD2. There are 15 residues in the CDR3. With 7 bases clipped from V and 2 bases from J, the junction kept 10 bases outside the gene matches. This CDR3 is CASNLGAGPQETQYF. DNA for the CDR3: TGTGCCAGCAACCTTGGAGCGGGACCACAAGAGACCCAGTACTTC.

This clonotype was recorded at least ten times. V gene TRBV7-2 combines with J gene TRBJ1-1, with D possibly TRBD1 on 6 matching bases. The germline CDR1 and CDR2 sequences are SGHTA and FQGNSA. This CDR3 region has 15 residues. V shed 2 bases and J shed 1 base, with 11 bases lying between them. DNA for the CDR3: TGTGCCAGCAGCTTATCAGGCAGGGGGAACACTGAAGCTTTCTTT. Translation gives CASSLSGRGNTEAFF.

The chain has TRBV2 and TRBJ2-7, with D perhaps given as TRBD1 or TRBD2 (5 bases each). This CDR3 comprises 13 residues. Germline CDR1 SNHLY, CDR2 FYNNEI. V was pared by 10 bases and J by 3 bases, with 16 bases between. CDR3 protein: CAIGGASRYEQYF. In nucleotides, the CDR3 is TGTGCCATTGGTGGGGCTAGCCGCTACGAGCAGTACTTC.

This clonotype showed up many times. The rearrangement uses TRBV28 and TRBJ1-1; D is unclear. Germline lookup yields CDR1 MDHEN and CDR2 SYDVKM. This CDR3 has 11 residues. V lost 8 bases and J lost 8, with 12 bases in between. This CDR3 reads CASGSSREAFF. The CDR3 nucleotides are TGTGCCAGCGGCTCTTCTAGAGAAGCTTTCTTT.

On this clonotype itself: This sequence may be a read error, since a much larger clone differs from it by one base. The chain has TRBV28 and TRBJ2-7; 7 bases match TRBD2. Trimming took 3 bases from V and 2 from J; bases not matched to a gene: 10. In germline, CDR1 is MDHEN, CDR2 SYDVKM. This CDR3 comprises 16 residues. The CDR3, as DNA: TGTGCCAGCAGTTTGCCCCTAGCGGTTTTCCCCTACGAGCAGTACTTC. It codes for CASSLPLAVFPYEQYF.

For this clonotype: This may be a read error, as it is one base from a much larger clone. The V and J genes are TRBV2 and TRBJ2-1; D uncertain. This CDR3 is built from 11 residues. V was shortened by 5 bases and J by 7 bases, with 6 bases between the two germline ends. Germline loops: CDR1 SNHLY, CDR2 FYNNEI. CDR3 nucleotides: TGTGCCAGCAGTTTAGAGAATGAGCAGTTCTTC. The encoded protein is CASSLENEQFF.

This clonotype was counted at least ten times. CDR3 loop: CASSAPGSREQYF. The CDR3 nucleotides are TGTGCCAGCAGTGCCCCAGGGTCTCGCGAGCAGTACTTC. This rearrangement joins TRBV28 to TRBJ2-7; a possible D gene is TRBD1 (5 bases). Germline V CDR1 and CDR2: MDHEN, SYDVKM. V was shortened by 5 bases and J by 6 bases, with 14 bases between the two germline ends. The CDR3 consists of 13 residues.

This clonotype was counted a few times. V usage is TRBV29-1 and J usage is TRBJ2-1, with unresolved D. The CDR3 runs 13 residues. Germline V gene lookup returns CDR1 SQVTM and CDR2 ANQGSEA. In DNA form, the CDR3 reads TGCAGTTCCGACAAGGCAGGAGACAATGAGCAGTTCTTC. It encodes CSSDKAGDNEQFF.

The rearrangement joins TRBV20-1 to TRBJ1-1; D unresolved. The CDR3 is 15 residues long. The germline V and J ends were trimmed by 4 bases and 1 base, with 16 bases remaining between them. Per germline, CDR1 DFQATT and CDR2 SNEGSKA (reference sequence). CDR3 coding DNA: TGCAGTGCTATAACCAATGGTTACAGGAACACTGAAGCTTTCTTT. This gives the protein CSAITNGYRNTEAFF.

In regard to this clonotype: A clone one base away is much larger, so this may be a read error. The rearrangement joins TRBV28 to TRBJ2-3, with TRBD2 identical over 7 bases. The J segment lost 4 bases and the V segment lost 6 bases, leaving 10 bases of the junction unmatched. The CDR3 loop spans 15 amino acids. The germline gives CDR1 MDHEN, CDR2 SYDVKM. CDR3 bases: TGTGCCAGCAGGGCAAGGGACTACGGCGCAGATACGCAGTATTTT. It is translated as CASRARDYGADTQYF.

This clonotype was seen at least ten times. The chain combines TRBV4-1 with TRBJ2-2; the D gene is possibly TRBD1 (6 bases). The CDR3 sequence is 14 residues long. The germline V gene encodes CDR1 MGHRA and CDR2 YSYEKL. The V end was cut by 2 bases, the J end by 9 bases, with 13 bases between. CDR3 in DNA: TGCGCCAGCAGCCAAATCTTGGACAGTCGGGAGCTGTTTTTT. Translating gives CASSQILDSRELFF.

Note on this clonotype: This clone may be a read error of a much larger clone one base away. This chain uses TRBV7-2 with TRBJ2-1, with D possibly being TRBD2 (6 bases). This CDR3 is 18 amino acids long. CDR1 is SGHTA, CDR2 FQGNSA, per germline. The CDR3 nucleotides are TGTGCCAGCAGCTTAAGTTTCGGAGGGCGGAGCTCCTACAATGAGAAGTTCTTC. This sequence encodes CASSLSFGGRSSYNEKFF. Full variable domain (remainder filled in from reference TRBV7-2 and TRBJ2-1): GAGVSQSPSNKVTEKGKDVELRCDPISGHTALYWYRQSLGQGLEFLIYFQGNSAPDKSGLPSDRFSAERTGGSVSTLTIQRTQQEDSAVYLCASSLSFGGRSSYNEKFFGPGTRLTVL.

With regard to this clonotype: This sequence may be a read error, since a much larger clone differs from it by one base. This chain uses TRBV16 with TRBJ1-1; unclear D gene. Germline-derived CDR1 and CDR2 are KGHSY and FQNENV. There are 14 residues in the CDR3. CDR3 sequence (DNA): TGTGCCGGCAGTCAATCGGCGGCGAACACTGAAGCTTTCTTT. Translation: CAGSQSAANTEAFF.

The chain combines TRBV29-1 with TRBJ1-5; no definite D call. V was cut by 3 bases and J by 3 bases, with 12 bases left in between. Germline loops: CDR1 SQVTM, CDR2 ANQGSEA. The CDR3 has 14 residues. CDR3: CSVEETGPNQPQHF. CDR3 bases: TGCAGCGTTGAGGAAACCGGGCCCAATCAGCCCCAGCATTTT.

A remark on this clonotype: Possible read error: a much larger clone is one base away. The chain couples TRBV28 to TRBJ2-7; 7 positions agree with TRBD2. With 7 bases clipped from V and 3 bases from J, the junction kept 6 bases outside the gene matches. CDR3 size: 13 residues. CDR1 is MDHEN and CDR2 is SYDVKM in the germline V gene. Written as DNA, the CDR3 is TGTGCCAGCACCTGGGGGGGGAGCTACGAGCAGTACTTC. It codes for CASTWGGSYEQYF.

Turning to this clonotype: Germline is not matched at one junction end, which may reflect a read error. CDR3 residues: CRARVAPNSGNTIYF. CDR3 bases: TGCAGAGCTAGAGTTGCCCCAAACTCTGGAAACACCATATATTTT. The chain joins TRBV20-1 to TRBJ1-3; unclear D gene. Germline values: CDR1 DFQATT, CDR2 SNEGSKA (reference sequence). This CDR3 is built from 15 residues.

The V call is TRBV9, the J call TRBJ2-7, with a weak D call TRBD2 (6 bases). The germline V and J ends were trimmed by 0 bases and 1 base, with 14 bases remaining between them. CDR1 and CDR2 from the germline V gene are SGDLS and YYNGEE. This CDR3 is built from 16 residues. The CDR3 region is CASSVGVGGGSYEQYF. The CDR3 bases are TGTGCCAGCAGCGTAGGGGTTGGGGGAGGATCCTACGAGCAGTACTTC.